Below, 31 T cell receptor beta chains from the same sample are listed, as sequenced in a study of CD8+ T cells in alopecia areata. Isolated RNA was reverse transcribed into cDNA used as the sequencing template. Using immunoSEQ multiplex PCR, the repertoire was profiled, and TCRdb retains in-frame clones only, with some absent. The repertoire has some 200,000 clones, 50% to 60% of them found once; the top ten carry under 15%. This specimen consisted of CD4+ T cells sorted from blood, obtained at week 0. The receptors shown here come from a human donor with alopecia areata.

The CDR3 region is CSATGLYEQYF. CDR3 in DNA: TGCAGTGCTACCGGCCTCTACGAGCAGTACTTC. V usage is TRBV20-1 and J usage is TRBJ2-7; D gene unclear. The CDR3 totals 11 residues. V gave up 4 bases and J gave up 3 bases, with 7 bases separating them. Germline V gene sequence: CDR1 DFQATT, CDR2 SNEGSKA (reference sequence).

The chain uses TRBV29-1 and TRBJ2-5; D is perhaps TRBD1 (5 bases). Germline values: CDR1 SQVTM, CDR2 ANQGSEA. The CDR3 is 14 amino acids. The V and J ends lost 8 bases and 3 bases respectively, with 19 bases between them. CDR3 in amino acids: CSTRPPGREETQYF. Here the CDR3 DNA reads TGCAGCACGCGCCCTCCCGGCAGGGAAGAGACCCAGTACTTC. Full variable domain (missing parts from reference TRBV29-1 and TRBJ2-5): SAVISQKPSRDICQRGTSLTIQCQVDSQVTMMFWYRQQPGQSLTLIATANQGSEATYESGFVIDKFPISRPNLTFSTLTVSNMSPEDSSIYLCSTRPPGREETQYFGPGTRLLVL.

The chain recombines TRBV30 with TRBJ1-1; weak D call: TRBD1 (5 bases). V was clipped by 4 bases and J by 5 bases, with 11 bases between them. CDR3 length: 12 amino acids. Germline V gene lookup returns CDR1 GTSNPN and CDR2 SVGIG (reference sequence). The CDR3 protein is CAWTRGETEAFF. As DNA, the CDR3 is TGTGCCTGGACGAGGGGAGAGACTGAAGCTTTCTTT.

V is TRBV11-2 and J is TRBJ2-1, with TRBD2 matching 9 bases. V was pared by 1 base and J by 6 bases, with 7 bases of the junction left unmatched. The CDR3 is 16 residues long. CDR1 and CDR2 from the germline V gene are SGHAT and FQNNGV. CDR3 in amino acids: CASSLVRSSGANEQFF. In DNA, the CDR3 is TGTGCCAGCAGCTTAGTCCGTTCTAGCGGGGCCAATGAGCAGTTCTTC.

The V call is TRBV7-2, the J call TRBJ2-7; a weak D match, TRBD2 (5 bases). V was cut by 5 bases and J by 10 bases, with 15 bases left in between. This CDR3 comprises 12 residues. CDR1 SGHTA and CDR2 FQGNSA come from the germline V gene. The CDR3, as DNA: TGTGCCAGCAGCGAACCGGCGGGCGATCAGTACTTC. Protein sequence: CASSEPAGDQYF.

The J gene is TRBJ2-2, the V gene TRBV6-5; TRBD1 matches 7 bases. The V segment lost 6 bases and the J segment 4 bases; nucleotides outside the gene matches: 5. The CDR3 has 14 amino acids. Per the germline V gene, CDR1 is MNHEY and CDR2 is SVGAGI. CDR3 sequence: CASRRQGGTGELFF. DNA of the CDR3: TGTGCCAGCAGACGACAGGGTGGCACCGGGGAGCTGTTTTTT.

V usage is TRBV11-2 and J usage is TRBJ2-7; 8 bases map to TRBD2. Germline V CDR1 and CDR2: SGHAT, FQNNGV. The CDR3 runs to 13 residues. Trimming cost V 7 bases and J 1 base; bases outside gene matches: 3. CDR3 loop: CASTLAGSYEQYF. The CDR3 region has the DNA TGTGCCAGCACCCTAGCGGGTTCCTACGAGCAGTACTTC.

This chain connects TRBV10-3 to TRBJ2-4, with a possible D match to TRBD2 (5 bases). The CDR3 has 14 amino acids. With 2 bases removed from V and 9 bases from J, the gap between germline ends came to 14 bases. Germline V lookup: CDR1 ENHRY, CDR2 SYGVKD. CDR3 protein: CAISEAPSQAIQYF. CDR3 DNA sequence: TGTGCCATCAGTGAGGCTCCTAGCCAAGCCATTCAGTACTTC.

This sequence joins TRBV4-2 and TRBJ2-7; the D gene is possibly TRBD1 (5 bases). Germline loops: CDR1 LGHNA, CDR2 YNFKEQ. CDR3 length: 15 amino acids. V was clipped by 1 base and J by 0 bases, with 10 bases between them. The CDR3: CASSQGTDSSYEQYF. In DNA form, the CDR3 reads TGTGCCAGCAGCCAAGGGACCGACAGCTCCTACGAGCAGTACTTC.

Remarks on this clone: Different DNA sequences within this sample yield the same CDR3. CDR3 nucleotides: TGCAGCGTTGCCGGACAAGAGACCCAGTACTTC. Residues: CSVAGQETQYF. The chain is built from TRBV29-1 and TRBJ2-5; D uncertain. Germline loops: CDR1 SQVTM, CDR2 ANQGSEA. This CDR3 has 11 residues. Trimming left V 4 bases short and J 2 bases short, with 5 bases between.

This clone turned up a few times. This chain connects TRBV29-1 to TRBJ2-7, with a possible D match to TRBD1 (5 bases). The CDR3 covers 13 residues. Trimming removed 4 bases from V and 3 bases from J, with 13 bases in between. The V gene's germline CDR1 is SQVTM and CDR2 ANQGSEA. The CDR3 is CSVVTRADYEQYF. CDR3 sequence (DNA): TGCAGCGTTGTAACCAGGGCGGACTACGAGCAGTACTTC.

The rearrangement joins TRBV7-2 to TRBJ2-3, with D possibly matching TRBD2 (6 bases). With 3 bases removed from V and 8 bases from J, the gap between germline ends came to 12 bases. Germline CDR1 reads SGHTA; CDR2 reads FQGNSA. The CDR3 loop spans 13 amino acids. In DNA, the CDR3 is TGTGCCAGCAGCTTGGTAGCGGAGGTTACGCAGTATTTT. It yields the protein CASSLVAEVTQYF. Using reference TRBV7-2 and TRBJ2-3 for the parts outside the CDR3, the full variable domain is GAGVSQSPSNKVTEKGKDVELRCDPISGHTALYWYRQSLGQGLEFLIYFQGNSAPDKSGLPSDRFSAERTGGSVSTLTIQRTQQEDSAVYLCASSLVAEVTQYFGPGTRLTVL.

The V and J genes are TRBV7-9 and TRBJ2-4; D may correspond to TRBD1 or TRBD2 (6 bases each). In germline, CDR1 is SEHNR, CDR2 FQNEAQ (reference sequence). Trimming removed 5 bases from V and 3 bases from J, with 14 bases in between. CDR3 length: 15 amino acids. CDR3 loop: CASSRGGLGKNIQYF. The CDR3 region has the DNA TGTGCCAGCAGCCGAGGGGGGCTAGGCAAAAACATTCAGTACTTC.

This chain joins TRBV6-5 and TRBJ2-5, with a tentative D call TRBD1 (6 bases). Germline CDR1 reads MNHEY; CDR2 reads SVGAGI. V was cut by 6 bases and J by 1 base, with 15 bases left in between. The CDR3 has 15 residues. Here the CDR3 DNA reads TGTGCCAGCAGCTTATCAGGGGTCCTCCAAGAGACCCAGTACTTC. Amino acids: CASSLSGVLQETQYF.

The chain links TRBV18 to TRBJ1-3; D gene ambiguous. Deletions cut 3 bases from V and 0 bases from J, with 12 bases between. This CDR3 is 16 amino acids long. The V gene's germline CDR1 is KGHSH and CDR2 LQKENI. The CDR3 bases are TGTGCCAGCTCACCGGACCTCAGAGGCTCTGGAAACACCATATATTTT. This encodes CASSPDLRGSGNTIYF.

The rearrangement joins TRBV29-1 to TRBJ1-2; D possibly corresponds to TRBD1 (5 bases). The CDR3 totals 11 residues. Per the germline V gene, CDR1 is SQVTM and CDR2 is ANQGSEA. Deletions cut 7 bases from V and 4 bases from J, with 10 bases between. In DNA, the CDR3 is TGCAGCGCCGTACAGGCCTATGGCTACACCTTC. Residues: CSAVQAYGYTF.

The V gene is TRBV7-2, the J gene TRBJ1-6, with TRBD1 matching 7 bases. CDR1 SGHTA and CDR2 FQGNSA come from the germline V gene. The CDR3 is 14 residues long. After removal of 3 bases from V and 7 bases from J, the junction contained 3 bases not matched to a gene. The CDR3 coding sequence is TGTGCCAGCAGCTTGGGACAGAAAAATTCACCCCTCCACTTT. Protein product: CASSLGQKNSPLHF. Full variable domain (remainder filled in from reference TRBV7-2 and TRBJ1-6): GAGVSQSPSNKVTEKGKDVELRCDPISGHTALYWYRQSLGQGLEFLIYFQGNSAPDKSGLPSDRFSAERTGGSVSTLTIQRTQQEDSAVYLCASSLGQKNSPLHFGNGTRLTVT.

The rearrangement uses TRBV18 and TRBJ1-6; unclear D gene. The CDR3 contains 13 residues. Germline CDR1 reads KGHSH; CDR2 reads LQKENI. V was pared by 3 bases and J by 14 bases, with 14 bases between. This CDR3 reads CASSPAKTLSLHF. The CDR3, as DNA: TGTGCCAGCTCACCGGCGAAGACGTTATCCCTCCACTTT.

The DNA for the CDR3 is TGTGCCAGCAGCAAGACAGGGGCTGGAAACACCATATATTTT. Translated: CASSKTGAGNTIYF. The gene calls are TRBV5-6 and TRBJ1-3; TRBD1 matches 8 bases. V was clipped by 4 bases and J by 2 bases; unmatched bases: 2. The V gene's germline CDR1 is SGHDT and CDR2 YYEEEE. The length of the CDR3 is 14 residues.

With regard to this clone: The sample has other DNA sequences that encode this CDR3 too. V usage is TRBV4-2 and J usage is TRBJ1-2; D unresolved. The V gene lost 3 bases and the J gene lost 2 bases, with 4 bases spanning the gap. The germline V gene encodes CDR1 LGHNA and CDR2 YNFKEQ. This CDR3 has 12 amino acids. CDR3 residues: CASSQGNYGYTF. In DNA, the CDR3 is TGTGCCAGCAGCCAGGGAAACTATGGCTACACCTTC.

The CDR3 sequence is CASSVDWLGYGYTF. The CDR3 bases are TGTGCCAGCAGCGTAGATTGGTTAGGCTATGGCTACACCTTC. V is TRBV9 and J is TRBJ1-2; D gene ambiguous. This CDR3 region has 14 residues. V was clipped by 0 bases and J by 4 bases, with 10 bases between them. CDR1 and CDR2 from the germline V gene are SGDLS and YYNGEE. Combining the CDR3 with reference TRBV9 and TRBJ1-2 gives the whole variable domain DSGVTQTPKHLITATGQRVTLRCSPRSGDLSVYWYQQSLDQGLQFLIQYYNGEERAKGNILERFSAQQFPDLHSELNLSSLELGDSALYFCASSVDWLGYGYTFGSGTRLTVV.

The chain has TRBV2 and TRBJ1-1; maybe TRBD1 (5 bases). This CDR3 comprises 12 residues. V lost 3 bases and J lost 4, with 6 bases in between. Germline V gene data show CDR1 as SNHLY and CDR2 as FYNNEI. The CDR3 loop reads CASSEGGTEAFF. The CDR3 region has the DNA TGTGCCAGCAGTGAGGGGGGCACTGAAGCTTTCTTT.

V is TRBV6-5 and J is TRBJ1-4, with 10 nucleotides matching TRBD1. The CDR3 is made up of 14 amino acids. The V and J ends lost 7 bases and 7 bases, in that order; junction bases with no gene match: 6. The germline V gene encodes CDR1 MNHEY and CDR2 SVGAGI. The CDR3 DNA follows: TGTGCCAGCACATGGGACAGGGGTTCTGAAAAACTGTTTTTT. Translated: CASTWDRGSEKLFF.

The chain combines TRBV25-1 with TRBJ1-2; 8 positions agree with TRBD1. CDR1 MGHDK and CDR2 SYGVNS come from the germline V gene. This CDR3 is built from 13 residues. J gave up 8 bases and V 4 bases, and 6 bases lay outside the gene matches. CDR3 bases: TGTGCCAGCAGTGTGACAGGGGTCGGGGGCTACACCTTC. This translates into CASSVTGVGGYTF.

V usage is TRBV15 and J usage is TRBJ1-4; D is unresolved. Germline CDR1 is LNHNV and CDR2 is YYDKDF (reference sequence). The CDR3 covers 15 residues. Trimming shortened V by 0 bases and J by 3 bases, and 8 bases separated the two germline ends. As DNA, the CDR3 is TGTGCCACCAGCAGAGATCAAGGGCCTAATGAAAAACTGTTTTTT. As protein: CATSRDQGPNEKLFF.

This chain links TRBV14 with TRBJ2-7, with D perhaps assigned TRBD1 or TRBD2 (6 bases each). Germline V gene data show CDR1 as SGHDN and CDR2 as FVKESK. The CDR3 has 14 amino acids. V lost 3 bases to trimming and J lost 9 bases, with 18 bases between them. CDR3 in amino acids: CASSQAGGRAMQYF. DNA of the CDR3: TGTGCCAGCAGCCAGGCCGGGGGCCGGGCCATGCAGTACTTC.

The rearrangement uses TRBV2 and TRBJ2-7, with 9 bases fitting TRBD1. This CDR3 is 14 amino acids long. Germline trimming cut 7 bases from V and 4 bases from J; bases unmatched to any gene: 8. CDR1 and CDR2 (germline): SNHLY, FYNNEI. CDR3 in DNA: TGTGCCAGCACCAAACAGGGGGCGACGTACGAGCAGTACTTC. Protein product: CASTKQGATYEQYF.

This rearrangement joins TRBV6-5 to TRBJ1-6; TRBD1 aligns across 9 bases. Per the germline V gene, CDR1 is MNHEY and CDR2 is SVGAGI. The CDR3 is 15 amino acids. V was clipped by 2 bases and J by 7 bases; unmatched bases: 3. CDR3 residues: CASSYLTGGNSPLHF. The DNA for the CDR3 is TGTGCCAGCAGTTACCTGACAGGGGGGAATTCACCCCTCCACTTT.

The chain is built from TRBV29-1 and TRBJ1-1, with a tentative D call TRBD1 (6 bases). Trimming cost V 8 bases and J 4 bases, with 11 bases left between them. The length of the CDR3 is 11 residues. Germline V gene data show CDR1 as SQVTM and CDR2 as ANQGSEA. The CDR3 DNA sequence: TGCAGCTCACAGGGTTTCACTGAAGCTTTCTTT. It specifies CSSQGFTEAFF.

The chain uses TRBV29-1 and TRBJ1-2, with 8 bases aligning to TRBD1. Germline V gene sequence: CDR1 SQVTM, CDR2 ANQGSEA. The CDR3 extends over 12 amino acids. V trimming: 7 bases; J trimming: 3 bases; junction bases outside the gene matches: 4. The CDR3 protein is CSAKQGDYGYTF. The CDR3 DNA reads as TGCAGCGCCAAACAGGGGGACTATGGCTACACCTTC.

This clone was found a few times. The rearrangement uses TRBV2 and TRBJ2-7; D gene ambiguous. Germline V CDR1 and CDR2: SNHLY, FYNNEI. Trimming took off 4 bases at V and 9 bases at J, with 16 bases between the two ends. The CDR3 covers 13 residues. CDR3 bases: TGTGCCAGCAGTGGAGCGTCCCAATCTGCGCAGTACTTC. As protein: CASSGASQSAQYF. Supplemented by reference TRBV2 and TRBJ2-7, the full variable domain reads EPEVTQTPSHQVTQMGQEVILRCVPISNHLYFYWYRQILGQKVEFLVSFYNNEISEKSEIFDDQFSVERPDGSNFTLKIRSTKLEDSAMYFCASSGASQSAQYFGPGTRLTVT.